The 21 T cell receptor beta chains below come from one sample, sequenced in a study of blood T cell repertoires in COVID-19. Produced via immunoSEQ multiplex PCR; TCRdb's table is partial and in-frame only. The table lists under 300,000 clones, approximately 85% of them singletons. The specimen was PBMCs or T cells enriched from blood (not recorded which). The source of these receptors is a woman aged 50 to 65 who had recovered from COVID-19.

V and J are TRBV23-1 and TRBJ1-6, with 7 positions matching TRBD1. TRBV23-1 is designated an ORF whose function remains uncertain. This CDR3 is built from 15 residues. V lost 7 bases and J lost 7; bases outside the gene matches: 10. The CDR3: CASTPNRGVNSPLHF. The CDR3 nucleotides read TGCGCCAGCACCCCGAACAGGGGCGTCAATTCACCCCTCCACTTT.

V usage is TRBV27 and J usage is TRBJ1-2, with D uncertain. The CDR3 is 15 amino acids. Trimming shortened V by 2 bases and J by 4 bases, and 14 bases separated the two germline ends. The germline CDR1 and CDR2 sequences are MNHEY and SMNVEV (reference sequence). The CDR3 nucleotides read TGTGCCAGCAGTTTAATTCCCACCCCCGGCTATGGCTACACCTTC. Translated: CASSLIPTPGYGYTF.

This rearrangement joins TRBV24-1 to TRBJ1-1; no reliable D call. CDR1 is KGHDR and CDR2 is SFDVKD in the germline V gene. V dropped 4 bases and J dropped 0 bases, with 5 bases sitting between them. The CDR3 runs to 13 residues. The CDR3 coding sequence is TGTGCCACCAGTGAGCCGGTGAACACTGAAGCTTTCTTT. It translates to CATSEPVNTEAFF.

V and J are TRBV27 and TRBJ1-4, with D possibly matching TRBD1 (5 bases). The CDR3 is 15 residues long. Deletions cut 7 bases from V and 7 bases from J, with 19 bases between. Germline assignment: CDR1 MNHEY and CDR2 SMNVEV (reference sequence). The CDR3 nucleotides are TGTGCCAGCACCGATTTCGGGGGGACGAGTGAAAAACTGTTTTTT. It translates to CASTDFGGTSEKLFF.

J is TRBJ1-2 and V is TRBV2, with unresolved D. Per the germline V gene, CDR1 is SNHLY and CDR2 is FYNNEI. The CDR3 spans 10 residues. V gave up 7 bases and J gave up 8 bases, with 8 bases separating them. The DNA of the CDR3 is TGTGCCAGCATGGGAGAGGGCTACACCTTC. Amino acid sequence: CASMGEGYTF.

CDR3 sequence reads: CASSRGGTEAFF. DNA for the CDR3: TGTGCCAGTAGCCGGGGGGGGACTGAAGCTTTCTTT. The J gene is TRBJ1-1, the V gene TRBV12-3 or TRBV12-4, with D maybe TRBD1 (5 bases). Trimming cost V 9 bases and J 5 bases, with 13 bases left between them. CDR3 length: 12 amino acids.

The chain joins TRBV5-1 to TRBJ2-2; 14 bases align to TRBD2. The trim removed 2 bases at V and 6 bases at J, leaving 9 bases unmatched. From germline, CDR1 is SGHRS and CDR2 YFSETQ. The CDR3 is 18 amino acids. For the CDR3, the DNA is TGCGCCAGCAGCTTAGGACTAGCGGGAGGCCTTAACGCCGGGGAGCTGTTTTTT. This translates into CASSLGLAGGLNAGELFF. Based on the CDR3 plus reference TRBV5-1 and TRBJ2-2, the full variable domain is KAGVTQTPRYLIKTRGQQVTLSCSPISGHRSVSWYQQTPGQGLQFLFEYFSETQRNKGNFPGRFSGRQFSNSRSEMNVSTLELGDSALYLCASSLGLAGGLNAGELFFGEGSRLTVL.

This clone was found once. The V call is TRBV7-2, the J call TRBJ1-1, with 8 bases identical to TRBD1. Germline V gene lookup returns CDR1 SGHTA and CDR2 FQGNSA. The junction had 7 bases not matched to a gene; V was cut back by 4 bases and J by 6 bases. The CDR3 totals 14 residues. CDR3 region: CASSSDRVGSEAFF. CDR3 nucleotides: TGTGCCAGCAGCTCGGACAGGGTTGGGTCTGAAGCTTTCTTT.

The chain has TRBV3-1 (or the pseudogene TRBV3-2) and TRBJ2-7; the match to TRBD2 covers 9 bases. The CDR3 covers 13 residues. Germline CDR1 and CDR2: LGHDT and YNNKEL (reference sequence). The V segment lost 2 bases and the J segment 4 bases; nucleotides outside the gene matches: 0. The CDR3 DNA follows: TGTGCCAGCAGCCAACTAGCGGGATACGAGCAGTACTTC. Translated: CASSQLAGYEQYF.

This chain uses TRBV5-1 with TRBJ2-7; the D gene is possibly TRBD2 (5 bases). CDR1 is SGHRS and CDR2 is YFSETQ in the germline V gene. Deletions cut 1 base from V and 1 base from J, with 9 bases between. The CDR3 is 14 amino acids. CDR3 DNA: TGCGCCAGCAGCTTGAGAGGGATGTCCTACGAGCAGTACTTC. As protein: CASSLRGMSYEQYF.

This rearrangement joins TRBV3-1 (or the pseudogene TRBV3-2) to TRBJ2-5; no clear D. Germline CDR1 reads LGHDT; CDR2 reads YNNKEL (reference sequence). The V end was cut by 4 bases, the J end by 2 bases, with 17 bases between. The CDR3 is made up of 16 amino acids. The CDR3 protein is CASSPSPPGPQETQYF. The CDR3 bases are TGTGCCAGCAGCCCTTCTCCGCCGGGTCCGCAAGAGACCCAGTACTTC.

This clone was seen a handful of times. The chain couples TRBV18 to TRBJ2-3; 7 nucleotides agree with TRBD2. CDR3 length: 15 amino acids. The V and J ends lost 3 bases and 4 bases, in that order; junction bases with no gene match: 7. Germline V gene lookup returns CDR1 KGHSH and CDR2 LQKENI. For the CDR3, the DNA is TGTGCCAGCTCACCGCCGTGGGACTACTCAGATACGCAGTATTTT. It translates to CASSPPWDYSDTQYF. The complete variable domain, with remaining parts taken from reference TRBV18 and TRBJ2-3, reads NAGVMQNPRHLVRRRGQEARLRCSPMKGHSHVYWYRQLPEEGLKFMVYLQKENIIDESGMPKERFSAEFPKEGPSILRIQQVVRGDSAAYFCASSPPWDYSDTQYFGPGTRLTVL.

V usage is TRBV5-1 and J usage is TRBJ1-1; possibly TRBD1 for D (6 bases). Trimming removed 2 bases from V and 6 bases from J, with 14 bases in between. CDR3 length: 14 amino acids. Germline values: CDR1 SGHRS, CDR2 YFSETQ. Here the CDR3 reads CASSLNTGSAEAFF. The CDR3 bases are TGCGCCAGCAGCTTAAACACAGGGAGCGCTGAAGCTTTCTTT.

V and J are TRBV5-6 and TRBJ2-1; the D is unclear. This CDR3 contains 14 residues. The V gene lost 4 bases and the J gene lost 0 bases, with 8 bases spanning the gap. Germline assignment: CDR1 SGHDT and CDR2 YYEEEE. Written as DNA, the CDR3 is TGTGCCAGCAGCCCATACAACTCCTACAATGAGCAGTTCTTC. Translation: CASSPYNSYNEQFF. Combining the CDR3 with reference TRBV5-6 and TRBJ2-1 gives the whole variable domain DAGVTQSPTHLIKTRGQQVTLRCSPKSGHDTVSWYQQALGQGPQFIFQYYEEEERQRGNFPDRFSGHQFPNYSSELNVNALLLGDSALYLCASSPYNSYNEQFFGPGTRLTVL.

V is TRBV9 and J is TRBJ2-7; TRBD2 matches at 9 bases. Losses at the gene ends were 4 bases for V and 6 bases for J; bases not matched to a gene: 8. This CDR3 contains 14 residues. Germline CDR1 reads SGDLS; CDR2 reads YYNGEE. The CDR3: CASSYGASGTEQYF. The DNA for the CDR3 is TGTGCCAGCAGCTACGGTGCTAGCGGGACCGAGCAGTACTTC.

Comments on this clone: Distinct nucleotide sequences in the sample also encode this CDR3. J is TRBJ1-1 and V is TRBV28; maybe TRBD1 (6 bases). V was clipped by 4 bases and J by 4 bases, with 10 bases between them. This CDR3 is 13 amino acids long. CDR1 is MDHEN and CDR2 is SYDVKM in the germline V gene. The CDR3 DNA reads TGTGCCAGCAGTTCCCAGGGGCGCACTGAAGCTTTCTTT. Its translation: CASSSQGRTEAFF.

This chain joins TRBV6-5 and TRBJ2-1; TRBD1 is a possible D gene (5 bases). The ends were cut back, 7 bases at V and 7 bases at J, with 14 bases in the middle. The CDR3 totals 13 residues. Looked up from germline, CDR1 is MNHEY and CDR2 is SVGAGI. CDR3 DNA: TGTGCCAGCAATGGACACCCTGGGAATGAGCAGTTCTTC. Translated, it gives CASNGHPGNEQFF.

V and J are TRBV5-4 and TRBJ1-6; D gene uncertain. Germline values: CDR1 SGHNT, CDR2 YYREEE (reference sequence). V was trimmed by 1 base and J by 7 bases, leaving 9 bases between them. CDR3 size: 14 residues. Here the CDR3 reads CASSLSVGNSPLHF. Here the CDR3 DNA reads TGTGCCAGCAGCTTGAGTGTCGGGAATTCACCCCTCCACTTT.

V gene TRBV3-1 (or the pseudogene TRBV3-2) combines with J gene TRBJ1-1; 7 bases align to TRBD1. The germline V gene has CDR1 LGHDT and CDR2 YNNKEL (reference sequence). V gave up 1 base and J gave up 7 bases; unmatched junction bases: 6. This CDR3 comprises 14 residues. The CDR3 DNA reads as TGTGCCAGCAGCCAAGTCACAGGGGCTGGTGAAGCTTTCTTT. As protein: CASSQVTGAGEAFF.

The V and J genes are TRBV2 and TRBJ1-6; 8 positions match TRBD1. Germline V lookup: CDR1 SNHLY, CDR2 FYNNEI. V shed 6 bases, J shed 7 bases, and the junction held 5 bases outside the gene matches. The CDR3 extends over 14 amino acids. In DNA, the CDR3 is TGTGCCAGCAGCCAGGGGGCGGCAAATTCACCCCTCCACTTT. Protein: CASSQGAANSPLHF.

The chain couples TRBV11-2 to TRBJ2-1; TRBD1 is a possible D gene (6 bases). CDR1 and CDR2 (germline): SGHAT, FQNNGV. This CDR3 is 13 amino acids long. Trimming stripped 3 bases from V and 5 bases from J, with 8 bases between. The chain's CDR3 is CASSFTGHNEQFF. The CDR3 nucleotides read TGTGCCAGCAGCTTTACAGGGCACAATGAGCAGTTCTTC.